This passage covers 27 T cell receptor beta chains from one sample sequenced in a study of blood T cell repertoires in COVID-19. Sequenced by immunoSEQ multiplex PCR; TCRdb stores in-frame clones only, minus some. The data contain over 200,000 clones, 83% of them seen just once; the ten biggest clones take up 0.95% to 1.5%. The specimen sequenced was peripheral blood. The origin of the receptors is a woman in her thirties with COVID-19, enrolled during active disease.

This chain joins TRBV9 and TRBJ1-2; 9 bases line up with TRBD1. This CDR3 spans 16 amino acids. V shed 4 bases, J shed 2 bases, and the junction held 9 bases outside the gene matches. Germline CDR1 and CDR2: SGDLS and YYNGEE. The CDR3 sequence is CASSPRTGVLNYGYTF. CDR3 DNA sequence: TGTGCCAGCAGCCCCCGGACAGGGGTCCTCAACTATGGCTACACCTTC.

This chain joins TRBV18 and TRBJ2-7; 8 nucleotides match TRBD1. Trimming cost V 3 bases and J 2 bases; bases outside gene matches: 6. Looked up from germline, CDR1 is KGHSH and CDR2 is LQKENI. The length of the CDR3 is 15 residues. The CDR3 coding sequence is TGTGCCAGCTCACCTGAGGACAGGGTCGCCTACGAGCAGTACTTC. It encodes CASSPEDRVAYEQYF. The full variable domain, in which reference TRBV18 and TRBJ2-7 provide the parts outside the CDR3, is NAGVMQNPRHLVRRRGQEARLRCSPMKGHSHVYWYRQLPEEGLKFMVYLQKENIIDESGMPKERFSAEFPKEGPSILRIQQVVRGDSAAYFCASSPEDRVAYEQYFGPGTRLTVT.

This chain joins TRBV7-2 and TRBJ2-7, with unresolved D. Trimming took off 2 bases at V and 1 base at J, with 6 bases between the two ends. Germline V gene sequence: CDR1 SGHTA, CDR2 FQGNSA. CDR3 length equals 13 residues. The CDR3 loop is CASSLSPSYEQYF. The CDR3 coding sequence is TGTGCCAGCAGCTTATCCCCATCCTACGAGCAGTACTTC.

The chain recombines TRBV2 with TRBJ2-7; D call uncertain. CDR1 and CDR2 from the germline V gene are SNHLY and FYNNEI. Trimming pared 3 bases from V and 3 bases from J, leaving 6 bases between. The CDR3 is 12 amino acids. The CDR3 coding sequence is TGTGCCAGCAGTGACTCGGGCTACGAGCAGTACTTC. Protein product: CASSDSGYEQYF. The whole variable domain, filled in from reference TRBV2 and TRBJ2-7, reads EPEVTQTPSHQVTQMGQEVILRCVPISNHLYFYWYRQILGQKVEFLVSFYNNEISEKSEIFDDQFSVERPDGSNFTLKIRSTKLEDSAMYFCASSDSGYEQYFGPGTRLTVT.

The V gene is TRBV6-4, the J gene TRBJ1-2, with 9 nucleotides matching TRBD1. CDR3 length: 18 amino acids. J was trimmed by 2 bases and V by 7 bases; bases with no gene match: 17. Germline V CDR1 and CDR2: MRHNA, SNTAGT. CDR3 sequence (DNA): TGTGCCAGCACCCGAGCGGGACAGGGCCCCCCTTTAAACTATGGCTACACCTTC. Translated: CASTRAGQGPPLNYGYTF.

The genes are TRBV7-9 and TRBJ2-7, with 7 nucleotides matching TRBD1. V gave up 6 bases and J gave up 2 bases; unmatched junction bases: 7. The CDR3 totals 14 residues. Looked up from germline, CDR1 is SEHNR and CDR2 is FQNEAQ (reference sequence). Here the CDR3 DNA reads TGTGCCAGCAGACATGGGGACAGTACCTACGAGCAGTACTTC. It translates to CASRHGDSTYEQYF. Filled out from reference TRBV7-9 and TRBJ2-7, the complete variable domain reads DTGVSQNPRHKITKRGQNVTFRCDPISEHNRLYWYRQTLGQGPEFLTYFQNEAQLEKSRLLSDRFSAERPKGSFSTLEIQRTEQGDSAMYLCASRHGDSTYEQYFGPGTRLTVT.

This chain joins TRBV5-1 and TRBJ1-1; TRBD1 matches at 8 bases. The length of the CDR3 is 15 residues. Germline V gene data show CDR1 as SGHRS and CDR2 as YFSETQ. The trim removed 3 bases at V and 1 base at J, leaving 5 bases unmatched. The CDR3 protein is CASSSSGTGNTEAFF. CDR3 sequence (DNA): TGCGCCAGCAGCTCTTCCGGGACAGGGAACACTGAAGCTTTCTTT.

The chain uses TRBV6-5 and TRBJ2-5, with 7 bases identical to TRBD1. CDR1 and CDR2 from the germline V gene are MNHEY and SVGAGI. Germline trimming cut 6 bases from V and 2 bases from J; bases unmatched to any gene: 3. The CDR3 totals 13 residues. CDR3 bases: TGTGCCAGCAGCCCGGGACAGCAAGAGACCCAGTACTTC. It specifies CASSPGQQETQYF.

As DNA, the CDR3 is TGCGCCAGCAGCTTGGAAGGCGGGTCCTACTCTGGGGCCAACGTCCTGACTTTC. It is translated as CASSLEGGSYSGANVLTF. The rearrangement joins TRBV5-1 to TRBJ2-6; D may be TRBD2 (5 bases). This CDR3 is 18 amino acids long. V shed 0 bases and J shed 0 bases, with 13 bases lying between them. Germline V gives CDR1 SGHRS, CDR2 YFSETQ.

The chain is built from TRBV5-1 and TRBJ2-3, with 8 bases identical to TRBD1. Per germline, CDR1 SGHRS and CDR2 YFSETQ. V dropped 4 bases and J dropped 2; count of bases not matched to a gene: 3. The CDR3 is 14 amino acids. The CDR3 protein is CASSKGQVTDTQYF. For the CDR3, the DNA is TGCGCCAGCAGCAAGGGACAGGTCACAGATACGCAGTATTTT.

The rearrangement links TRBV10-3 to TRBJ1-1; weak D call: TRBD1 (5 bases). Trimming pared 2 bases from V and 1 base from J, leaving 8 bases between. Germline V CDR1 and CDR2: ENHRY, SYGVKD. CDR3 length: 14 residues. This CDR3 reads CAISEETANTEAFF. The CDR3 nucleotides are TGTGCCATCAGTGAGGAGACAGCGAACACTGAAGCTTTCTTT.

V is TRBV18 and J is TRBJ1-5, with D hard to call. V was cut by 4 bases and J by 5 bases, with 9 bases left in between. CDR1 is KGHSH and CDR2 is LQKENI in the germline V gene. This CDR3 spans 13 amino acids. Here the CDR3 reads CASSRSEDQPQHF. The CDR3 DNA is TGTGCCAGCTCACGGAGCGAGGATCAGCCCCAGCATTTT. Complete variable domain (other parts from reference TRBV18 and TRBJ1-5): NAGVMQNPRHLVRRRGQEARLRCSPMKGHSHVYWYRQLPEEGLKFMVYLQKENIIDESGMPKERFSAEFPKEGPSILRIQQVVRGDSAAYFCASSRSEDQPQHFGDGTRLSIL.

This chain connects TRBV5-1 to TRBJ1-4; a weak D match, TRBD1 (6 bases). The germline V and J ends were trimmed by 5 bases and 5 bases, with 10 bases remaining between them. Germline loops: CDR1 SGHRS, CDR2 YFSETQ. The CDR3 has 13 residues. The CDR3 DNA is TGCGCCAGCAGACAAACAGGGAATGAAAAACTGTTTTTT. Translated: CASRQTGNEKLFF.

The rearrangement links TRBV6-2 or TRBV6-3 to TRBJ2-3; 10 bases agree with TRBD2. The trim removed 2 bases at V and 6 bases at J, leaving 8 bases unmatched. CDR3 size: 16 residues. CDR1 and CDR2 from the germline V gene are MNHEY and SVGEGT. CDR3 DNA: TGTGCCAGCAGTTACGGTCCTAGCGGGGGAGTGGATACGCAGTATTTT. Translation gives CASSYGPSGGVDTQYF.

This chain links TRBV12-3 or TRBV12-4 with TRBJ1-1; no definite D call. The CDR3 sequence is 11 residues long. Trimming shortened V by 5 bases and J by 5 bases, and 6 bases separated the two germline ends. This CDR3 reads CASSARTEAFF. CDR3 nucleotides: TGTGCCAGCAGTGCGAGGACTGAAGCTTTCTTT.

This clone was picked up one time. This sequence joins TRBV7-6 and TRBJ1-3, with TRBD1 matching over 7 bases. This CDR3 comprises 15 residues. Losses at the gene ends were 5 bases for V and 2 bases for J; bases not matched to a gene: 6. Germline V gives CDR1 SGHVS, CDR2 FNYEAQ. The CDR3 region is CASSQGGIAGNTIYF. In nucleotides, the CDR3 is TGTGCCAGCAGCCAGGGGGGTATCGCTGGAAACACCATATATTTT.

The rearrangement links TRBV9 to TRBJ2-7; 13 nucleotides line up with TRBD2. Germline trimming cut 3 bases from V and 3 bases from J; bases unmatched to any gene: 6. This CDR3 region has 16 residues. The germline gives CDR1 SGDLS, CDR2 YYNGEE. Here the CDR3 DNA reads TGTGCCAGCAGCGCCGGGACTAGCGGGACGGTCTACGAGCAGTACTTC. Its protein product is CASSAGTSGTVYEQYF.

The CDR3 DNA is TGTGCCAGCAGCTTCGCGGGACGGACCAGCACAGATACGCAGTATTTT. Its protein product is CASSFAGRTSTDTQYF. V and J are TRBV7-6 and TRBJ2-3; weak D call: TRBD2 (6 bases). This CDR3 contains 16 residues. Germline lookup yields CDR1 SGHVS and CDR2 FNYEAQ. V was shortened by 3 bases and J by 0 bases, with 13 bases between the two germline ends.

This chain connects TRBV5-1 to TRBJ1-1; 7 nucleotides agree with TRBD1. This CDR3 has 17 amino acids. V shed 0 bases, J shed 0 bases, and the junction held 8 bases outside the gene matches. CDR1 and CDR2 from the germline V gene are SGHRS and YFSETQ. The CDR3 is CASSLGVRDRVNTEAFF. The CDR3 nucleotides read TGCGCCAGCAGCTTGGGGGTTCGAGACAGGGTGAACACTGAAGCTTTCTTT.

The CDR3 loop reads CASSRDEGQSPYGYTF. For the CDR3, the DNA is TGCGCCAGCAGCCGGGATGAGGGCCAGTCCCCCTATGGCTACACCTTC. The chain has TRBV4-1 and TRBJ1-2; D is unresolved. The CDR3 loop spans 16 amino acids. With 4 bases removed from V and 4 bases from J, the gap between germline ends came to 19 bases. Germline V gives CDR1 MGHRA, CDR2 YSYEKL.

The CDR3: CASSPSSGRSEQYF. The CDR3 DNA follows: TGTGCCAGCTCACCGTCTAGCGGGAGGTCTGAGCAGTACTTC. The rearrangement joins TRBV18 to TRBJ2-7; 11 bases are a match to TRBD2. J gave up 7 bases and V 3 bases, and 5 bases lay outside the gene matches. The CDR3 length is 14 residues. Germline CDR1 and CDR2: KGHSH and LQKENI.

The gene calls are TRBV4-2 and TRBJ2-7; 9 bases map to TRBD2. Germline lookup yields CDR1 LGHNA and CDR2 YNFKEQ. This CDR3 has 16 amino acids. Trimming removed 2 bases from V and 3 bases from J; junction bases left unmatched: 8. The CDR3 protein is CASSQSRTSAYYEQYF. Here the CDR3 DNA reads TGTGCCAGCAGCCAATCTCGGACTAGCGCCTACTACGAGCAGTACTTC.

The genes are TRBV10-1 and TRBJ1-5; D is undetermined. The CDR3 consists of 14 residues. The germline gives CDR1 WNHNN, CDR2 SYGVQD (reference sequence). V lost 9 bases, J lost 3 bases, and 15 bases lay in between. CDR3 sequence: CASKTRVFNQPQHF. CDR3 DNA: TGCGCCAGTAAGACCCGGGTCTTCAATCAGCCCCAGCATTTT.

The CDR3 loop is CASSLSGSDTEAFF. In nucleotides, the CDR3 is TGCGCCAGCAGCTTGTCGGGATCGGACACTGAAGCTTTCTTT. V is TRBV5-1 and J is TRBJ1-1; D not resolved. Germline values: CDR1 SGHRS, CDR2 YFSETQ. This CDR3 has 14 amino acids. Trimming shortened V by 1 base and J by 3 bases, and 10 bases separated the two germline ends.

The chain couples TRBV19 to TRBJ2-1; 16 nucleotides agree with TRBD2. Per the germline V gene, CDR1 is LNHDA and CDR2 is SQIVND (reference sequence). This CDR3 is 18 amino acids long. V shed 5 bases and J 4 bases; nucleotides not matched to a gene: 8. CDR3 region: CASSLGTSGRARYNEQFF. The CDR3 nucleotides read TGTGCCAGTAGTCTCGGGACTAGCGGGAGGGCGAGGTACAATGAGCAGTTCTTC.

This rearrangement joins TRBV7-3 to TRBJ2-3; 7 bases fit TRBD2. Germline assignment: CDR1 SGHTA and CDR2 FQGTGA. The CDR3 extends over 14 amino acids. V lost 5 bases and J lost 5; bases outside the gene matches: 7. The CDR3 DNA follows: TGTGCCAGCAGCGAAGGACTAGTAGGAGATACGCAGTATTTT. It yields the protein CASSEGLVGDTQYF.

V gene TRBV2 combines with J gene TRBJ1-3, with 7 bases aligning to TRBD1. Trimming took 7 bases from V and 3 from J; bases not matched to a gene: 9. CDR3 length equals 15 residues. In germline, CDR1 is SNHLY, CDR2 FYNNEI. The CDR3 here is CASIRQGRSGNTIYF. The CDR3 DNA reads TGTGCCAGCATCCGACAGGGAAGGAGTGGAAACACCATATATTTT.